These 9 T cell receptor beta chains came from one sample sequenced in a study of blood T cell repertoires in COVID-19. Sequencing used immunoSEQ multiplex PCR; TCRdb keeps in-frame clones, though not all of them. The sample holds roughly 16,000 clones, 80% to 90% seen once. Sequencing input: peripheral blood. The receptors shown here come from a man aged 55 to 69 with acute or convalescent COVID-19.

This rearrangement joins TRBV2 to TRBJ2-1; D remains unclear. The CDR3 totals 13 residues. With 0 bases removed from V and 7 bases from J, the gap between germline ends came to 7 bases. In germline, CDR1 is SNHLY, CDR2 FYNNEI. DNA for the CDR3: TGTGCCAGCAGTGAAGCCAGCGTTAATGAGCAGTTCTTC. Amino acid sequence: CASSEASVNEQFF.

Only one count was recorded for this clone. The rearrangement links TRBV7-9 to TRBJ1-1; 7 bases align to TRBD1. After removal of 1 base from V and 3 bases from J, the junction contained 5 bases not matched to a gene. Per germline, CDR1 SEHNR and CDR2 FQNEAQ (reference sequence). There are 15 residues in the CDR3. Here the CDR3 reads CASSLGGRGYTEAFF. The CDR3 DNA reads as TGTGCCAGCAGCTTAGGGGGCAGGGGGTACACTGAAGCTTTCTTT.

The J gene is TRBJ1-1, the V gene TRBV5-1, with a possible D match to TRBD1 (5 bases). The CDR3 extends over 15 amino acids. V lost 3 bases and J lost 2, with 14 bases in between. From germline, CDR1 is SGHRS and CDR2 YFSETQ. CDR3 amino acids: CASSSLGGANTEAFF. DNA for the CDR3: TGCGCCAGCAGCTCCTTGGGAGGGGCAAACACTGAAGCTTTCTTT.

The gene calls are TRBV28 and TRBJ1-1; tentatively, D is TRBD1 (5 bases). The V gene's germline CDR1 is MDHEN and CDR2 SYDVKM. CDR3 length: 15 residues. V dropped 0 bases and J dropped 3 bases, with 11 bases sitting between them. The CDR3 region is CASSLWTATHTEAFF. The DNA of the CDR3 is TGTGCCAGCAGTTTATGGACAGCTACGCACACTGAAGCTTTCTTT.

The chain links TRBV19 to TRBJ1-2; 7 bases are shared with TRBD1. J lost 4 bases, V lost 6 bases, and 14 bases had no gene match. The V gene's germline CDR1 is LNHDA and CDR2 SQIVND (reference sequence). This CDR3 comprises 16 residues. CDR3 residues: CASRAVSTGAAYGYTF. CDR3 DNA sequence: TGTGCCAGTAGAGCCGTCTCAACAGGGGCGGCCTATGGCTACACCTTC.

This clone is categorized as large. This chain links TRBV2 with TRBJ2-3; D call uncertain. Germline V gene data show CDR1 as SNHLY and CDR2 as FYNNEI. The CDR3 covers 16 residues. V was shortened by 0 bases and J by 3 bases, with 13 bases between the two germline ends. The CDR3 region has the DNA TGTGCCAGCAGTGAAGCGCTTCGCCTATTAACAGATACGCAGTATTTT. Amino acids: CASSEALRLLTDTQYF.

V gene TRBV5-1 combines with J gene TRBJ2-5, with TRBD1 matching over 8 bases. J lost 3 bases, V lost 2 bases, and 6 bases had no gene match. From germline, CDR1 is SGHRS and CDR2 YFSETQ. This CDR3 has 15 amino acids. DNA of the CDR3: TGCGCCAGCAGCTTCGGGACAGGTGGGGAAGAGACCCAGTACTTC. Amino acid sequence: CASSFGTGGEETQYF. The full variable domain, in which reference TRBV5-1 and TRBJ2-5 provide the parts outside the CDR3, is KAGVTQTPRYLIKTRGQQVTLSCSPISGHRSVSWYQQTPGQGLQFLFEYFSETQRNKGNFPGRFSGRQFSNSRSEMNVSTLELGDSALYLCASSFGTGGEETQYFGPGTRLLVL.

J is TRBJ2-5 and V is TRBV18; a weak D match, TRBD1 (5 bases). Trimming shortened V by 1 base and J by 4 bases, and 10 bases separated the two germline ends. The CDR3 is 14 amino acids. Germline lookup yields CDR1 KGHSH and CDR2 LQKENI. Here the CDR3 reads CASSPHAGRETQYF. The CDR3 DNA sequence: TGTGCCAGCTCACCACATGCAGGGCGAGAGACCCAGTACTTC. Complete variable domain (other parts from reference TRBV18 and TRBJ2-5): NAGVMQNPRHLVRRRGQEARLRCSPMKGHSHVYWYRQLPEEGLKFMVYLQKENIIDESGMPKERFSAEFPKEGPSILRIQQVVRGDSAAYFCASSPHAGRETQYFGPGTRLLVL.

J is TRBJ2-7 and V is TRBV24-1; D gene uncertain. The V gene lost 2 bases and the J gene lost 0 bases, with 4 bases spanning the gap. Germline values: CDR1 KGHDR, CDR2 SFDVKD. This CDR3 is built from 13 residues. The CDR3 reads CATSDYSSYEQYF. CDR3 DNA: TGTGCCACCAGTGATTACAGCTCCTACGAGCAGTACTTC.